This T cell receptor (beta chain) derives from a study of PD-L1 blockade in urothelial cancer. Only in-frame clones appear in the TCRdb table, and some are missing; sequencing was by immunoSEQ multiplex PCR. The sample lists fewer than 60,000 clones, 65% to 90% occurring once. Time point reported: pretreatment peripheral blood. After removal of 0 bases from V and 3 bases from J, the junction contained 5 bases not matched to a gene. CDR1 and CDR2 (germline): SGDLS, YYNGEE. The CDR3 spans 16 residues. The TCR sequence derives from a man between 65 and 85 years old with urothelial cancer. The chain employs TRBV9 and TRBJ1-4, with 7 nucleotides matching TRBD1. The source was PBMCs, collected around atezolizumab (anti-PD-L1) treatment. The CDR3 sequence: CASSVGGQGANEKLFF. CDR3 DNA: TGTGCCAGCAGCGTAGGGGGGCAGGGGGCTAATGAAAAACTGTTTTTT.